What follows are 24 T cell receptor beta chains derived from one specimen sequenced in a study of cytomegalovirus exposure and HLA in healthy donors. This PCR relied on a set of 60 Vbeta primers and 13 Jbeta primers. Assay: immunoSEQ multiplex PCR; the TCRdb copy retains only in-frame clones and omits some. There are fewer than 150,000 clones in the sample; around 70% occur only once, and approximately 8.2% lies in the top ten. Sequenced input: PBMCs. The source is a woman aged 40 to 50 in good health and CMV-seropositive.

The rearrangement links TRBV2 to TRBJ2-2; a possible D gene is TRBD1 (5 bases). The CDR3 contains 13 residues. The ends were cut back, 7 bases at V and 1 base at J, with 7 bases in the middle. CDR1 and CDR2 (germline): SNHLY, FYNNEI. CDR3 sequence: CASTGQNTGELFF. The CDR3 DNA reads TGTGCCAGCACCGGACAGAACACCGGGGAGCTGTTTTTT.

The chain links TRBV6-1 to TRBJ1-2; the D is unclear. The CDR3 spans 14 residues. Germline-derived CDR1 and CDR2 are MNHNS and SASEGT. V lost 2 bases to trimming and J lost 3 bases, with 10 bases between them. CDR3 protein: CASSESARYYGYTF. CDR3 nucleotide sequence: TGTGCCAGCAGTGAATCCGCCAGATACTATGGCTACACCTTC.

This chain uses TRBV29-1 with TRBJ2-2; 8 bases line up with TRBD2. V dropped 7 bases and J dropped 4; count of bases not matched to a gene: 2. CDR3 length equals 12 residues. CDR1 SQVTM and CDR2 ANQGSEA come from the germline V gene. Here the CDR3 reads CSGRGGTGELFF. CDR3 DNA: TGCAGCGGTCGGGGGGGCACCGGGGAGCTGTTTTTT.

This CDR3 reads CASSPGTGNHYEQYF. The CDR3 DNA sequence: TGTGCCAGCTCGCCCGGGACAGGAAATCACTACGAGCAGTACTTC. The J gene is TRBJ2-7, the V gene TRBV18, with TRBD1 identical over 8 bases. Germline CDR1 and CDR2: KGHSH and LQKENI. With V trimmed by 6 bases and J by 3 bases, 10 bases remained unmatched. There are 15 residues in the CDR3.

This clone was counted only a few times. The V call is TRBV7-3, the J call TRBJ1-1; tentatively, D is TRBD1 (5 bases). CDR1 and CDR2 from the germline V gene are SGHTA and FQGTGA. V was clipped by 0 bases and J by 4 bases, with 6 bases between them. The CDR3 extends over 13 amino acids. The CDR3 bases are TGTGCCAGCAGCTTAACGGGGGGCACTGAAGCTTTCTTT. Translation: CASSLTGGTEAFF.

The V call is TRBV7-2, the J call TRBJ1-2; D is perhaps TRBD1 (6 bases). The CDR3 sequence is 19 residues long. Trimming removed 1 base from V and 0 bases from J, with 21 bases in between. The germline gives CDR1 SGHTA, CDR2 FQGNSA. The CDR3 here is CASSLEFADSLLANYGYTF. CDR3 nucleotide sequence: TGTGCCAGCAGCTTAGAGTTCGCGGACAGTCTTTTAGCTAACTATGGCTACACCTTC.

The J gene is TRBJ2-7, the V gene TRBV2, with 8 bases fitting TRBD1. V shed 10 bases and J 3 bases; nucleotides not matched to a gene: 8. This CDR3 contains 13 residues. The germline gives CDR1 SNHLY, CDR2 FYNNEI. The CDR3 loop is CAILRQGSYEQYF. In nucleotides, the CDR3 is TGTGCCATCCTTCGACAGGGGAGCTACGAGCAGTACTTC.

The rearrangement links TRBV29-1 to TRBJ2-7; 8 nucleotides line up with TRBD1. Per the germline V gene, CDR1 is SQVTM and CDR2 is ANQGSEA. Losses at the gene ends were 3 bases for V and 4 bases for J; bases not matched to a gene: 14. CDR3 length equals 16 residues. The CDR3 nucleotides read TGCAGCGTTGAGGTGCAGGGGGCAAGTTTTAGGTACGAGCAGTACTTC. Translation: CSVEVQGASFRYEQYF.

This clone was seen only a few times. The chain employs TRBV6-5 and TRBJ1-5, with 10 nucleotides matching TRBD1. This CDR3 has 13 amino acids. V lost 6 bases to trimming and J lost 7 bases; unmatched junction nucleotides: 3. The V gene's germline CDR1 is MNHEY and CDR2 SVGAGI. The CDR3 nucleotides read TGTGCCAGCAGGGGGACAGGGGAGCAGCCCCAGCATTTT. Translated: CASRGTGEQPQHF.

The gene calls are TRBV5-4 and TRBJ1-6; 12 positions agree with TRBD1. V trimming: 4 bases; J trimming: 0 bases; junction bases outside the gene matches: 8. CDR1 is SGHNT and CDR2 is YYREEE in the germline V gene (reference sequence). The CDR3 consists of 19 residues. Here the CDR3 DNA reads TGTGCCAGCAGCCCGGGACAGGGGGCTAGAAACTCCTATAATTCACCCCTCCACTTT. Translated: CASSPGQGARNSYNSPLHF.

The chain employs TRBV10-3 and TRBJ2-1; 7 bases line up with TRBD2. Germline assignment: CDR1 ENHRY and CDR2 SYGVKD. The CDR3 is 15 residues long. V shed 2 bases and J 2 bases; nucleotides not matched to a gene: 3. In nucleotides, the CDR3 is TGTGCCATCAGTGAGAGGGAGGGTCCCTACAATGAGCAGTTCTTC. It specifies CAISEREGPYNEQFF.

The V gene is TRBV6-5, the J gene TRBJ2-1, with D perhaps TRBD1 (6 bases). V was trimmed by 6 bases and J by 0 bases, leaving 12 bases between them. The CDR3 extends over 15 amino acids. Germline loops: CDR1 MNHEY, CDR2 SVGAGI. The CDR3 DNA follows: TGTGCCAGCAGCCCAGACAGGTTCTCCTACAATGAGCAGTTCTTC. It codes for CASSPDRFSYNEQFF.

The chain links TRBV10-3 to TRBJ2-7; 10 bases agree with TRBD1. This CDR3 spans 14 amino acids. The germline CDR1 and CDR2 sequences are ENHRY and SYGVKD. The V gene end was trimmed by 7 bases and the J gene end by 6 bases; junction bases not matched to a gene: 9. CDR3 in DNA: TGTGCCATCAATCCGGGACAGGGGATGTTCGAGCAGTACTTC. Its protein product is CAINPGQGMFEQYF.

This clone has a handful of counts. The chain is built from TRBV9 and TRBJ1-2; 9 bases line up with TRBD1. Germline CDR1 is SGDLS and CDR2 is YYNGEE. The J segment lost 8 bases and the V segment lost 4 bases, leaving 12 bases of the junction unmatched. This CDR3 region has 15 residues. The CDR3 loop reads CASSLEPGQGAGYTF. The CDR3 nucleotides read TGTGCCAGCAGCCTCGAGCCGGGACAGGGAGCGGGCTACACCTTC.

This clone was detected a few times. This chain connects TRBV4-1 to TRBJ2-7; 8 bases align to TRBD2. Trimming at V came to 6 bases and at J to 3 bases, leaving 4 bases not matched to a gene. The CDR3 is 13 amino acids. CDR1 is MGHRA and CDR2 is YSYEKL in the germline V gene. CDR3 sequence reads: CASSRTSLYEQYF. CDR3 coding DNA: TGCGCCAGCAGTCGGACTAGCCTCTACGAGCAGTACTTC.

This chain uses TRBV5-1 with TRBJ1-2; a possible D gene is TRBD1 (5 bases). V lost 6 bases, J lost 7 bases, and 22 bases lay in between. The germline V gene has CDR1 SGHRS and CDR2 YFSETQ. This CDR3 has 15 amino acids. CDR3 residues: CASNNAFGGSSGYTF. The CDR3 coding sequence is TGCGCCAGCAACAACGCCTTCGGGGGTAGCTCTGGCTACACCTTC.

This clone has just one count. V usage is TRBV6-1 and J usage is TRBJ1-2; 7 bases match TRBD1. Germline CDR1 MNHNS, CDR2 SASEGT. The ends lost 10 bases at V and 4 bases at J; junction bases unmatched: 9. The CDR3 extends over 13 amino acids. CDR3 sequence reads: CATQGGTAYGYTF. CDR3 sequence (DNA): TGTGCCACCCAAGGAGGGACAGCCTATGGCTACACCTTC.

This clone has only one observation. In nucleotides, the CDR3 is TGTGCCAGCAGCGCTGGGGGCTATAACTATGGCTACACCTTC. It yields the protein CASSAGGYNYGYTF. This rearrangement joins TRBV7-9 to TRBJ1-2; D is possibly TRBD1 (6 bases). The germline V gene has CDR1 SEHNR and CDR2 FQNEAQ (reference sequence). The CDR3 runs to 14 residues. V shed 5 bases and J shed 1 base, with 11 bases lying between them.

The V and J genes are TRBV2 and TRBJ2-2; 9 positions agree with TRBD1. The CDR3 covers 15 residues. With V trimmed by 6 bases and J by 3 bases, 5 bases remained unmatched. The germline CDR1 and CDR2 sequences are SNHLY and FYNNEI. The CDR3 sequence is CASSGDRVDTGELFF. The CDR3 DNA reads TGTGCCAGCAGCGGGGACAGGGTCGACACCGGGGAGCTGTTTTTT.

The rearrangement uses TRBV19 and TRBJ1-5; 8 nucleotides agree with TRBD1. Germline-derived CDR1 and CDR2 are LNHDA and SQIVND (reference sequence). V shed 7 bases and J 5 bases; nucleotides not matched to a gene: 10. This CDR3 spans 15 amino acids. The CDR3 bases are TGTGCCAGTATTAAGGACAGGGCATCCGATCAGCCCCAGCATTTT. Amino acid sequence: CASIKDRASDQPQHF.

This clone has just one count. The chain is built from TRBV9 and TRBJ2-3; TRBD1 agrees at 8 bases. Per germline, CDR1 SGDLS and CDR2 YYNGEE. V dropped 4 bases and J dropped 1; count of bases not matched to a gene: 8. The CDR3 is 16 amino acids. CDR3 region: CASSFLLTGGTDTQYF. The CDR3, as DNA: TGTGCCAGCAGCTTCCTGCTGACAGGGGGCACAGATACGCAGTATTTT.

The genes are TRBV12-5 and TRBJ2-5; 8 bases are shared with TRBD2. This CDR3 has 14 amino acids. Germline values: CDR1 LGHNT, CDR2 FRNRAP. Trimming cost V 6 bases and J 2 bases; bases outside gene matches: 5. CDR3 sequence reads: CASGLSGSQETQYF. CDR3 DNA: TGTGCTAGTGGCCTAAGCGGGAGTCAAGAGACCCAGTACTTC. The full variable domain, its missing parts supplied by reference TRBV12-5 and TRBJ2-5, is DARVTQTPRHKVTEMGQEVTMRCQPILGHNTVFWYRQTMMQGLELLAYFRNRAPLDDSGMPKDRFSAEMPDATLATLKIQPSEPRDSAVYFCASGLSGSQETQYFGPGTRLLVL.

There are a few counts of this clone. The chain has TRBV5-8 and TRBJ1-4; TRBD1 aligns across 10 bases. This CDR3 comprises 16 residues. The V gene's germline CDR1 is SGHTS and CDR2 YDEGEE. V lost 4 bases to trimming and J lost 6 bases; unmatched junction nucleotides: 9. CDR3 sequence reads: CASSVIGQGGDEKLFF. Written as DNA, the CDR3 is TGTGCCAGCAGCGTAATCGGACAGGGGGGGGATGAAAAACTGTTTTTT.

The table lists this clone with a few counts. The chain carries TRBV7-2 and TRBJ2-3, with 8 bases identical to TRBD1. Germline assignment: CDR1 SGHTA and CDR2 FQGNSA. J was trimmed by 4 bases and V by 8 bases; bases with no gene match: 17. The CDR3 runs 17 residues. DNA for the CDR3: TGTGCCAGCTCGTTGATTGGTGGCAGGGGGCGCGCAGATACGCAGTATTTT. It yields the protein CASSLIGGRGRADTQYF.